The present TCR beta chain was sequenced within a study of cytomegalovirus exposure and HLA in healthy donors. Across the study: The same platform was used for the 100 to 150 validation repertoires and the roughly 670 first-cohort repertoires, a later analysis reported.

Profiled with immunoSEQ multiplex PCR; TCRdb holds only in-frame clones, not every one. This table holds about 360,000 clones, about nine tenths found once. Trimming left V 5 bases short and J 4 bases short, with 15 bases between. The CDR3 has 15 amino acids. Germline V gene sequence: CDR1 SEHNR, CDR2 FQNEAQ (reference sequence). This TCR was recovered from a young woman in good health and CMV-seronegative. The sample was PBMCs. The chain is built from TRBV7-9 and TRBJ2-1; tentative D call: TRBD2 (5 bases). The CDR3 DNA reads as TGTGCCAGCAGCCTTATCGAGCGGCCTTACAATGAGCAGTTCTTC. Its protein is CASSLIERPYNEQFF.